The T cell receptor (beta chain) described here comes from a study of graft-versus-host responses after intestinal transplantation. Study as a whole: Isolated intestinal, liver-intestinal, or multivisceral transplants were what recipients had. The recipients all started with anti-thymocyte globulin induction and then took tacrolimus and steroids for around 3 years.

Concerning this clone itself: The antigen is undetermined.

This table comes from immunoSEQ multiplex PCR, and its TCRdb copy is limited to in-frame clones, with some not included. Among roughly 110,000 clones listed, roughly 92% were seen once. Points from the study as a whole: The presence of high graft-versus-host to host-versus-graft clonal ratios in allografts characterized patients with graft-donor T cell macrochimerism.

The clonotype originates from a human donor who was the organ donor for an intestinal transplant. The sample consisted of unstimulated CD4+ T cells sorted from spleen or lymph node cells, taken before transplant.

CDR3 region: CASSLVGTGELFF. CDR3 bases: TGTGCCAGCAGTTTAGTGGGGACCGGGGAGCTGTTTTTT. The chain employs TRBV27 and TRBJ2-2; D is undetermined. CDR1 and CDR2 (germline): MNHEY, SMNVEV (reference sequence). CDR3 length: 13 residues. V lost 2 bases to trimming and J lost 5 bases, with 6 bases between them.